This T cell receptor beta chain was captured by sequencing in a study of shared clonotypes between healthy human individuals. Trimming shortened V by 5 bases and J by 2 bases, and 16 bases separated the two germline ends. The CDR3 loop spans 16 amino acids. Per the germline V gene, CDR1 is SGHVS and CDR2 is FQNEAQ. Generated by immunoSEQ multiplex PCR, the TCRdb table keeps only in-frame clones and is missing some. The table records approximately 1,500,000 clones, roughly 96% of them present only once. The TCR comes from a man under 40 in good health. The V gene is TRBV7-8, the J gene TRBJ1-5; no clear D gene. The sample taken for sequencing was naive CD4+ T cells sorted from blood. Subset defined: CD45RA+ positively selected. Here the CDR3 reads CASSLGGGRGNQPQHF. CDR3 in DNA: TGTGCCAGCAGCCTGGGTGGTGGAAGGGGCAATCAGCCCCAGCATTTT.